A selection of T cell receptor beta chains follows, all from one sample in a study of T-cell reconstitution after alpha-beta-depleted transplantation in children. TCRdb itself ran the PCR reads through MiXCR, one entry per CDR3 protein. Of hundreds of thousands of distinct CDR3 sequences listed, 15% to 20% were seen once; the top ten hold roughly 3.3%. This specimen consisted of PBMCs from the stem cell graft donor, obtained from the stem cell graft. The receptors here all came from a human donor who donated a stem cell graft to a child with acute lymphoblastic leukemia. CDR3s include the opening cysteine and the closing phenylalanine or tryptophan. A D gene is named only where the DNA matches it firmly. Size values are once, few and many counts, or a class for expanded clones, and some rows have none.

TRBJ2-7 13 TRBD2 TRBV7-9 - TGTGCCAGCAGCTCCTCAAATAGCGGGCAGCAGTACTTC CASSSSNSGQQYF
TRBJ2-5 15 - TRBV5-5 medium-sized TGTGCCAGCAGCGAGGCAGGGAAGAGGGGAGAGACCCAGTACTTC CASSEAGKRGETQYF
TRBJ2-7 15 TRBD2 TRBV7-9 - TGTGCCAGCAGCTCTGCTAGCGGCCGGGGCTACGAGCAGTACTTC CASSSASGRGYEQYF
TRBJ2-7 15 TRBD2 TRBV5-1 few TGCGCCAGCAGCTTGAAACTAGCGGGGACCTACGAGCAGTACTTC CASSLKLAGTYEQYF
TRBJ2-5 17 TRBD2 TRBV9 few TGTGCCAGCAGCGACCTCGGGGTAGCGGGAGTGGAAGAGACCCAGTACTTC CASSDLGVAGVEETQYF
TRBJ2-5 15 TRBD1 TRBV5-1 - TGCGCCAGCAGCTTAGATTCAGGGGGAGCGGAGACCCAGTACTTC CASSLDSGGAETQYF
TRBJ2-7 16 TRBD1 TRBV5-1 - TGCGCCAGCAGCTCGGGACAGTTTGCGAACTCCTACGAGCAGTACTTC CASSSGQFANSYEQYF
TRBJ2-7 14 TRBD1 TRBV5-1 few TGCGCCAGCAGCTGGTCAGGGGGCGGCTACGAGCAGTACTTC CASSWSGGGYEQYF
TRBJ2-4 16 TRBD1 TRBV27 - TGTGCCAGCAGTTTGCGCCTAGGGACAGCTAAAAACATTCAGTACTTC CASSLRLGTAKNIQYF
TRBJ2-1 16 TRBD2 TRBV5-1 many TGCGCCAGCAGCTTGGCGCTAGCGGGCTCCTACAATGAGCAGTTCTTC CASSLALAGSYNEQFF
TRBJ2-2 16 - TRBV3-1 few TGTGCCAGCAGCCAATTCCGACTAGCGAACACCGGGGAGCTGTTTTTT CASSQFRLANTGELFF
TRBJ1-5 15 - TRBV12-3/TRBV12-4 - TGTGCCAGCAGTGAATATGAGGGCGGCAATCAGCCCCAGCATTTT CASSEYEGGNQPQHF
TRBJ2-7 12 - TRBV7-9 - TGTGCCAGCAGAGAATCAGGGGACGAGCAGTACTTC CASRESGDEQYF
TRBJ2-7 14 - TRBV5-1 many TGCGCCAGCAGCAATGGCGCTTCGAACCCTGAGCAGTACTTC CASSNGASNPEQYF
TRBJ1-1 14 - TRBV20-1 few TGCAGTGCTCTCCGGACAGAGGTGAACACTGAAGCTTTCTTT CSALRTEVNTEAFF
TRBJ1-1 13 - TRBV5-6 few TGTGCCAGCAGCTTGGACATGAAGGCTGAAGCTTTCTTT CASSLDMKAEAFF
TRBJ1-6 15 - TRBV20-1 few TGCAGTGCTAGAGATGCGGGGACTGGGAATTCACCCCTCCACTTT CSARDAGTGNSPLHF
TRBJ2-5 18 - TRBV3-1 - TGTGCCAGCAGCCAACTGCTTTCTAGATACCACACTCAAGAGACCCAGTACTTC CASSQLLSRYHTQETQYF
TRBJ1-1 13 TRBD1 TRBV6-5 once TGTGCCAGCAGTTATAGACAGGGGGGTGAAGCTTTCTTT CASSYRQGGEAFF
TRBJ2-1 14 - TRBV5-1 - TGCGCCAGCAGCTTGGCCACGGAGGTCGATGAGCAGTTCTTC CASSLATEVDEQFF
TRBJ2-1 15 TRBD2 TRBV6-1 - TGTGCCAGCAGTCAGCCGGGGGGCTCCTACAATGAGCAGTTCTTC CASSQPGGSYNEQFF
TRBJ1-2 14 - TRBV4-1 few TGCGCCAGCAGCCAAGATCCTTCGGTCGTAGGCTACACCTTC CASSQDPSVVGYTF
TRBJ1-6 14 TRBD1 TRBV18 few TGTGCCAGCTCACTGGACAGGAAGAATTCACCCCTCCACTTT CASSLDRKNSPLHF
TRBJ1-4 15 - TRBV13 - TGTGCCAGCAGAGCAATGGGGGCAACTAATGAAAAACTGTTTTTT CASRAMGATNEKLFF
TRBJ2-7 15 - TRBV5-1 few TGCGCCAGCAGCCCTAATGGACAGCCATCCTACGAGCAGTACTTC CASSPNGQPSYEQYF
TRBJ1-5 16 - TRBV12-3/TRBV12-4 - TGTGCCAGCAGTTTAGTGAGTGGGGGGCCAGATCAGCCCCAGCATTTT CASSLVSGGPDQPQHF
TRBJ2-1 16 TRBD2 TRBV12-3/TRBV12-4 - TGTGCCAGCACCGACCCCACTAGCGGGATTTACAATGAGCAGTTCTTC CASTDPTSGIYNEQFF
TRBJ1-4 19 - TRBV12-3/TRBV12-4 - TGTACCAGCTGGAGCTTCGACCTGAGCCGGAGGGCAACTAATGAAAAACTGTTTTTT CTSWSFDLSRRATNEKLFF
TRBJ2-7 14 - TRBV12-3/TRBV12-4 many TGTGCCAGCAGTTTAAGACGGGCAACCTACGAGCAGTACTTC CASSLRRATYEQYF
TRBJ1-3 15 - TRBV6-1 - TGTGCCAGCAGTGAAGTTCGAAGCTCTGGAAACACCATATATTTT CASSEVRSSGNTIYF
TRBJ2-7 15 - TRBV7-2 - TGTGCCAGCAGCATAGAGCGGGCCCACTCCTACGAGCAGTACTTC CASSIERAHSYEQYF
TRBJ2-1 16 - TRBV11-2 few TGTGCCAGCAGCTTGTGGGGGAGAGGGTCCTACAATGAGCAGTTCTTC CASSLWGRGSYNEQFF
TRBJ2-1 13 - TRBV10-3 few TGTGCCATCACTGGGGAACGTCGGTATGAGCAGTTCTTC CAITGERRYEQFF
TRBJ2-7 16 TRBD2 TRBV4-1 few TGCGCCAGCAGCCAAGATCCTGGAGCGGGATCCTACGAGCAGTACTTC CASSQDPGAGSYEQYF
TRBJ2-7 17 - TRBV7-2 few TGTGCCAGCAGCCCCGGTCTTGGGCAGGGGAGCTCCTACGAGCAGTACTTC CASSPGLGQGSSYEQYF
TRBJ2-3 15 TRBD2 TRBV7-6 few TGTGCCAGCAGCCCTGTAGCGGGCTTCACAGATACGCAGTATTTT CASSPVAGFTDTQYF